The clone carrying this T cell receptor (beta chain) was counted ten times or more. Its antigen is currently unknown. This sample stems from a study of response to subunit inactivated influenza vaccine. The V end was cut by 3 bases, the J end by 4 bases, with 12 bases between. The CDR3 has 15 residues. Study-level points and caveats: After each seasonal influenza vaccination, few new T cells are recruited, the authors suggested.

TCRdb re-analysed the RT-PCR reads in MiXCR, keeping a single row per CDR3 protein. The sample has more than 600,000 distinct CDR3 sequences, around 18% seen once. The source was PBMCs from blood, collected roughly 5 days after vaccination. V usage is TRBV12-3 or TRBV12-4 and J usage is TRBJ2-2; D is uncertain. The sequence derives from a man in his forties or fifties who received an inactivated influenza vaccine. CDR3 in DNA: TGTGCCAGCAGTTTCACTGGACGGTCCACCGGGGAGCTGTTTTTT. It encodes CASSFTGRSTGELFF.